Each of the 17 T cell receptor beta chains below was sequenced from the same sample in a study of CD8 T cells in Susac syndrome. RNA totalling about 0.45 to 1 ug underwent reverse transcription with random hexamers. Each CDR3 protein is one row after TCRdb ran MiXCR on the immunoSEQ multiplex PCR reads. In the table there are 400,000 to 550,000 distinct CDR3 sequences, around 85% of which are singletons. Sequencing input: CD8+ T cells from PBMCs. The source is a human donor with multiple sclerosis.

CDR3 nucleotide sequence: TGTGCCAGCAGCCCCGCTAGTGAAAACACCATATATTTT. Translated: CASSPASENTIYF. The chain recombines TRBV7-9 with TRBJ1-3, with D hard to call. V lost 5 bases to trimming and J lost 6 bases, with 11 bases between them. Germline CDR1 reads SEHNR; CDR2 reads FQNEAQ (reference sequence). The CDR3 is made up of 13 amino acids.

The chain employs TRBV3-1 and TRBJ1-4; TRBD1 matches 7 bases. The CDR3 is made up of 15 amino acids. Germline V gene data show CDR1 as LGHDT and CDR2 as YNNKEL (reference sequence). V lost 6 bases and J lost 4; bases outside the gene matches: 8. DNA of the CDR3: TGTGCCAGCAGGCCCGACAGGGATCTTAATGAAAAACTGTTTTTT. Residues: CASRPDRDLNEKLFF.

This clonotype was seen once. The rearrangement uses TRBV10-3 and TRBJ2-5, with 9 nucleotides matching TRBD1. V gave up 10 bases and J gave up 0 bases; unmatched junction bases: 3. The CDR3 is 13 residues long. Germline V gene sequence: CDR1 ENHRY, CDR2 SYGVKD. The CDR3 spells CASGTGHQETQYF. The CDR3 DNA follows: TGTGCCAGCGGGACAGGGCACCAAGAGACCCAGTACTTC.

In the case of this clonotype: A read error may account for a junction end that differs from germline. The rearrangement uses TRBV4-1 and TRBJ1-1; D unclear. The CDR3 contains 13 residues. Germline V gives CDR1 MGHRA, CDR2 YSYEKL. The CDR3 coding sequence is TGTGCCAGCAGCCAAGATCCGAACACTGAAGCTTTCTTT. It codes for CASSQDPNTEAFF.

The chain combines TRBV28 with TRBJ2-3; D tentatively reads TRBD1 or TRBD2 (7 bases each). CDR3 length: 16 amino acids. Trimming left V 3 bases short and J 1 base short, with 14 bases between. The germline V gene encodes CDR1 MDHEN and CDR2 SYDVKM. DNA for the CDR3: TGTGCCAGCAGTTTGGGGAGGGGGCAAGGCACAGATACGCAGTATTTT. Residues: CASSLGRGQGTDTQYF.

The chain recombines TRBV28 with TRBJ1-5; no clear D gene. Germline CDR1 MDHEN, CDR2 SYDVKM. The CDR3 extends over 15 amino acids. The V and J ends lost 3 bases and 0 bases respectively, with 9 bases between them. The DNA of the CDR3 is TGTGCCAGCAGTTTTAGAGAGAATAGCAATCAGCCCCAGCATTTT. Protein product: CASSFRENSNQPQHF. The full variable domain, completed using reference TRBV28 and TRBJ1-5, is DVKVTQSSRYLVKRTGEKVFLECVQDMDHENMFWYRQDPGLGLRLIYFSYDVKMKEKGDIPEGYSVSREKKERFSLILESASTNQTSMYLCASSFRENSNQPQHFGDGTRLSIL.

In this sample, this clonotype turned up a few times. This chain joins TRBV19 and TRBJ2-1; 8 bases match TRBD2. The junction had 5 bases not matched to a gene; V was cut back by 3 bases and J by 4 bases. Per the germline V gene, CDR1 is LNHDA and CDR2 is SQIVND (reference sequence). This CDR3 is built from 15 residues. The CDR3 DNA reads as TGTGCCAGTAGTATGCCAGCGGGGGCTTACAATGAGCAGTTCTTC. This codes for CASSMPAGAYNEQFF. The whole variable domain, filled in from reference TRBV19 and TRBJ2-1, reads DGGITQSPKYLFRKEGQNVTLSCEQNLNHDAMYWYRQDPGQGLRLIYYSQIVNDFQKGDIAEGYSVSREKKESFPLTVTSAQKNPTAFYLCASSMPAGAYNEQFFGPGTRLTVL.

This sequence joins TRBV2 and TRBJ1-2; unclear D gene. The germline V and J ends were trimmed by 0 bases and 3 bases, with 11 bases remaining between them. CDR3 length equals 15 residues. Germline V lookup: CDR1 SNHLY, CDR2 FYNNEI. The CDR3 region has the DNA TGTGCCAGCAGTGAAGCGCTGACCGCCGACTATGGCTACACCTTC. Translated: CASSEALTADYGYTF.

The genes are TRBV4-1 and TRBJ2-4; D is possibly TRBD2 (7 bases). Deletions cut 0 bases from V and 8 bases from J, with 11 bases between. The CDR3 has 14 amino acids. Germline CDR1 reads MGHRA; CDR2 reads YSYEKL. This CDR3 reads CASSQEGRGDIQYF. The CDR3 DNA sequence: TGCGCCAGCAGCCAAGAAGGGAGGGGGGACATTCAGTACTTC.

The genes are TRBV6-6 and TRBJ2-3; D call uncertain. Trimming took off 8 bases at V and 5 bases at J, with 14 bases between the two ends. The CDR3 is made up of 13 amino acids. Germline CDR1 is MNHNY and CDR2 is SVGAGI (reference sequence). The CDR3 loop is CASSYTLKDTQYF. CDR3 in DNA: TGTGCCAGCTCCTATACTCTGAAAGATACGCAGTATTTT.

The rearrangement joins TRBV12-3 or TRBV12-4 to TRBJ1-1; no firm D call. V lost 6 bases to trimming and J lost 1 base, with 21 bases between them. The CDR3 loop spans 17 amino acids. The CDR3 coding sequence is TGTGCCAGCAGCCCGCTCGCCGCCTTTATCGGGAACACTGAAGCTTTCTTT. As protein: CASSPLAAFIGNTEAFF.

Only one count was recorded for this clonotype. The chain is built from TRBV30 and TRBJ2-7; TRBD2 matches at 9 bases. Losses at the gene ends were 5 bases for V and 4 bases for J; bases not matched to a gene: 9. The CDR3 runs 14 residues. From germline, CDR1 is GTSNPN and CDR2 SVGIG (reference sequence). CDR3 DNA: TGTGCCTGGGGGCTTCCGGGACTAGCATACGAGCAGTACTTC. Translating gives CAWGLPGLAYEQYF.

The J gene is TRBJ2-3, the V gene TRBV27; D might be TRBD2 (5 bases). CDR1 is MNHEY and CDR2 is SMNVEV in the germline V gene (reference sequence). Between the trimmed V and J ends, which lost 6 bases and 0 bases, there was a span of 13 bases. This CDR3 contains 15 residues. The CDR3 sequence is CASSRWAGSTDTQYF. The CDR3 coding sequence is TGTGCCAGCAGCCGGTGGGCGGGCAGCACAGATACGCAGTATTTT.

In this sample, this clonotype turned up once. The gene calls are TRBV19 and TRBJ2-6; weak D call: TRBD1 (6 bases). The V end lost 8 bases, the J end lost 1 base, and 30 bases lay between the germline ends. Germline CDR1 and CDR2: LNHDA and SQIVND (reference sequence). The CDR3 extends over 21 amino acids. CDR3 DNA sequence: TGTGCCAGTCTATCCCATTGGGGACAAGAATATACAGGATCTGGGGCCAACGTCCTGACTTTC. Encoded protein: CASLSHWGQEYTGSGANVLTF.

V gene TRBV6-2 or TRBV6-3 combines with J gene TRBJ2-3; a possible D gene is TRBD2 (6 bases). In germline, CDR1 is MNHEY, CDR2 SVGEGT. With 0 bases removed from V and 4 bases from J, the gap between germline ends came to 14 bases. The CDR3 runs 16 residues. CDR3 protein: CASSYSEGKKADTQYF. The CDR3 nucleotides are TGTGCCAGCAGTTACTCGGAGGGTAAAAAGGCAGATACGCAGTATTTT.

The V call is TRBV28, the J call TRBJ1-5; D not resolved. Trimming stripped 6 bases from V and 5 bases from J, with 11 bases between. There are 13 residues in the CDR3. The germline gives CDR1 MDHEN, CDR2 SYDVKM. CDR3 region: CASREPGDQPQHF. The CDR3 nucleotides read TGTGCCAGCAGGGAGCCAGGAGATCAGCCCCAGCATTTT.

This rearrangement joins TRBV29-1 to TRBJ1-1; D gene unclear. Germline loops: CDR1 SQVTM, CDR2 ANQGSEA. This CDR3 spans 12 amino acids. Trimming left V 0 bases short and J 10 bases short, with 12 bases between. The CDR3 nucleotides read TGCAGCGTTGAAGATGATTTATTTGGAGCTTTCTTT. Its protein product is CSVEDDLFGAFF.